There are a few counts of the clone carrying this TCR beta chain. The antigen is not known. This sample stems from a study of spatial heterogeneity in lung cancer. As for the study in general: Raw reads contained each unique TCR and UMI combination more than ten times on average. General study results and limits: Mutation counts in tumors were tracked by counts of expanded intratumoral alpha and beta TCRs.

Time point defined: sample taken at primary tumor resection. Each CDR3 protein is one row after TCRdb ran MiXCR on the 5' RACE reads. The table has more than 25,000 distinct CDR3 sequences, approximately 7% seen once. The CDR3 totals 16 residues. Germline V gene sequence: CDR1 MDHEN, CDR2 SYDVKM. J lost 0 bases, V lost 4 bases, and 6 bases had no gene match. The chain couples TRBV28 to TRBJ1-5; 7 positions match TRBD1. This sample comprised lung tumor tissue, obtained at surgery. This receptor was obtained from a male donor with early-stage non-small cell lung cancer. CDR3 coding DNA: TGTGCCAGCAGTTCCGGGACAGCTTATAGCAATCAGCCCCAGCATTTT. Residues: CASSSGTAYSNQPQHF.